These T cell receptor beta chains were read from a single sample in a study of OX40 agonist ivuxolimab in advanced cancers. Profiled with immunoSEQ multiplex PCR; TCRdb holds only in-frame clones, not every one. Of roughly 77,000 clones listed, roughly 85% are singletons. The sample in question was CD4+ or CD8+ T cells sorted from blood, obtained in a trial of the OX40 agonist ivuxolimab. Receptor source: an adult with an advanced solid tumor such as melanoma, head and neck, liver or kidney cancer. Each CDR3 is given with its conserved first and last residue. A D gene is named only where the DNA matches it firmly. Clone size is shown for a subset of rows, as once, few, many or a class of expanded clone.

CDR3 protein: CASSLMYSNQPQHF; CDR3 DNA: TGTGCCAGCAGCTTAATGTATAGCAATCAGCCCCAGCATTTT; D gene: NA; J gene: TRBJ1-5; V gene: TRBV7-2; clone size: NA
CDR3 protein: CASSDGQDFSGQFF; CDR3 DNA: TGTGCCAGCAGTGACGGACAGGATTTTTCTGGGCAGTTCTTC; D gene: TRBD1; J gene: TRBJ2-1; V gene: TRBV6-1; clone size: few
CDR3 protein: CASSELQGGNQPQHF; CDR3 DNA: TGTGCCAGCAGTGAATTGCAGGGAGGCAATCAGCCCCAGCATTTT; D gene: NA; J gene: TRBJ1-5; V gene: TRBV2; clone size: NA
CDR3 protein: CASSLEGFNYGYTF; CDR3 DNA: TGCGCCAGCAGCTTGGAGGGATTTAACTATGGCTACACCTTC; D gene: NA; J gene: TRBJ1-2; V gene: TRBV5-1; clone size: NA
CDR3 protein: CASSDRRGHNEKLFF; CDR3 DNA: TGTGCCAGCAGCGATCGGAGAGGGCATAATGAAAAACTGTTTTTT; D gene: NA; J gene: TRBJ1-4; V gene: TRBV5-4; clone size: NA
CDR3 protein: CASSLLQGADEQYF; CDR3 DNA: TGTGCCAGCAGCTTGCTTCAGGGGGCTGACGAGCAGTACTTC; D gene: TRBD1; J gene: TRBJ2-7; V gene: TRBV5-5; clone size: NA
CDR3 protein: CASSLVGGVRTEAFF; CDR3 DNA: TGCGCCAGCAGCTTGGTGGGAGGGGTTCGCACTGAAGCTTTCTTT; D gene: NA; J gene: TRBJ1-1; V gene: TRBV5-1; clone size: NA
CDR3 protein: CASSQRSGTSGNTIYF; CDR3 DNA: TGTGCCAGCAGTCAACGGTCCGGGACCTCTGGAAACACCATATATTTT; D gene: NA; J gene: TRBJ1-3; V gene: TRBV28; clone size: NA
CDR3 protein: CATSRDYAGGASEQYF; CDR3 DNA: TGTGCCACCAGCAGAGATTATGCGGGGGGAGCTAGCGAGCAGTACTTC; D gene: TRBD2; J gene: TRBJ2-7; V gene: TRBV15; clone size: NA
CDR3 protein: CASSLATGPEAFF; CDR3 DNA: TGCGCCAGCAGCTTGGCGACAGGGCCTGAAGCTTTCTTT; D gene: TRBD1; J gene: TRBJ1-1; V gene: TRBV5-1; clone size: NA
CDR3 protein: CASSDGQGHEKLFF; CDR3 DNA: TGTGCCAGTAGCGACGGACAGGGTCATGAAAAACTGTTTTTT; D gene: TRBD1; J gene: TRBJ1-4; V gene: TRBV19; clone size: NA
CDR3 protein: CAWSRAGGPQETQYF; CDR3 DNA: TGTGCCTGGAGTCGGGCGGGGGGGCCCCAAGAGACCCAGTACTTC; D gene: TRBD2; J gene: TRBJ2-5; V gene: TRBV30; clone size: NA
CDR3 protein: CASSNRDRGREQYF; CDR3 DNA: TGTGCCAGCAGCAACCGGGACAGGGGGCGTGAGCAGTACTTC; D gene: NA; J gene: TRBJ2-7; V gene: TRBV21-1; clone size: NA